Here is one TCR beta chain with its context. This clonotype was observed a handful of times. Its recognized antigen is unknown. Per-base quality was not reported, and no clone a single base away is much larger than it. This entry comes from a study of T-cell reconstitution after alpha-beta-depleted transplantation in children (TCRdb year 2016). Describing the broader study: T-cell immune reconstitution after TCRalphabeta/CD19-depleted allogeneic hematopoietic cell transplantation in children was quantitatively tracked in the study by means of TCR repertoire profiling. The full study reports these points: Over subsequent months, a decline in hyperexpanded clone frequencies was noted, and after one year, T-cell counts and TCRbeta diversity were mostly ascribed to newly produced T cells. In some patients, high TCRbeta diversity at day 60 was attributed to recipient T cells and intrathymic progenitors that had survived conditioning. The apparently early alphabetaT-cell count recovery about two months after transplant was reportedly dependent on only several hundred rapidly expanded clones derived from non-depleted graft cells.

In the paper's terms, the treatment or condition label means: allogeneic hematopoietic cell transplantation with graft depleted of TCRalphabeta T cells and CD19 B cells. Transplant recipients were children who received TCRalphabeta/CD19-depleted allogeneic hematopoietic cell grafts. Library method: PCR. TCRdb shows the sequencer as Illumina HiSeq 2500. TCR library preparation used molecular barcoding, with unique molecular identifiers applied to normalize quantification of the TCRbeta repertoire. The raw public reads went through TCRdb reprocessing: fastp at Q25, MiXCR clone calling, in-frame beta chains kept. For every CDR3 protein sequence, its rows merge into one entry that carries the most common genes and DNA. This sample lists approximately 800,000 distinct CDR3 sequences; roughly 15% were detected once. The ten biggest clones cover around 5% of the sample. A distance of 16 bases separates the germline ends of V and J, which lose 0 bases and 4 bases respectively. The CDR3, cysteine through phenylalanine, is 16 amino acids long. Only the CDR3 portion is preserved as DNA: 48 bases, with reading frame beginning at the first base. Taken from the germline V gene (reference sequence), the CDR1 and CDR2 loops are LNHNV and YYDKDF.

The starting material was PBMCs, mostly from graft donor cells, obtained 360 days after TCRalphabeta/CD19-depleted stem cell transplant. This receptor was identified in a male patient between 10 and 17 years old who had a stem cell transplant for acute lymphoblastic leukemia, so the T cells may come from the graft donor. The V and J genes are TRBV15 and TRBJ2-7, with the D gene call left open. The nucleotide sequence is given as TGTGCCACCAGCAGAGAAACGATCTCCCACATTTACGAGCAGTACTTC. Its protein reads: CATSRETISHIYEQYF.